These T cell receptor beta chains were read from a single sample in a study of blood T cell repertoires in COVID-19. Sequencing used immunoSEQ multiplex PCR; TCRdb keeps in-frame clones, though not all of them. The profile shows 150,000 to 200,000 clones, 75% to 90% of them singletons. The sample comprised peripheral blood. The receptors shown here come from a man aged 70 or older with active or convalescent COVID-19. Each CDR3 is given with its conserved first and last residue. The D gene is left open where the match is weak. Clone size is not always given. Where it is, it says once, few, many or a class for expanded clones.

d_call	clone_size	j_call	v_call	cdr3_nt	cdr3_aa
TRBD1	-	TRBJ1-2	TRBV5-1	TGCGCCAGCAGAACTGGACAGGGGAACTATGGCTACACCTTC	CASRTGQGNYGYTF
-	-	TRBJ1-3	TRBV6-1	TGTGCCAGCAGTGAAGCACAGGGAAGATCTGGAAACACCATATATTTT	CASSEAQGRSGNTIYF
TRBD2	-	TRBJ2-5	TRBV24-1	TGTGCCACCAGTGATGCTAGACTAGCGGGAGGGGAGACCCAGTACTTC	CATSDARLAGGETQYF
-	-	TRBJ2-7	TRBV5-1	TGCGCCAGCAGCCCAGGACAGAAGATCCACGAGCAGTACTTC	CASSPGQKIHEQYF
TRBD1	once	TRBJ1-1	TRBV6-1	TGTGCCAGCAGGGGACAGGGGACGAACACTGAAGCTTTCTTT	CASRGQGTNTEAFF
TRBD1	-	TRBJ2-3	TRBV9	TGTGCCAGCAGCGTAGTGGCAGGGGGCGCAGATACGCAGTATTTT	CASSVVAGGADTQYF
-	once	TRBJ1-2	TRBV28	TGTGCCAGCAGGGAGCCAGGTCGGACAGCCAACTATGGCTACACCTTC	CASREPGRTANYGYTF
-	-	TRBJ1-1	TRBV3-1/TRBV3-2	TGTGCCAGCAGGTTTAAGAGGGTGTGGCCCAACACTGAAGCTTTCTTT	CASRFKRVWPNTEAFF
-	-	TRBJ1-6	TRBV7-9	TGTGCCAGCAGCCGCTCGGGGGGTCCCTATAATTCACCCCTCCACTTT	CASSRSGGPYNSPLHF
-	once	TRBJ1-6	TRBV28	TGTGCCAGCAGTTCAGGGAATGGCAATTCACCCCTCCACTTT	CASSSGNGNSPLHF
-	-	TRBJ1-5	TRBV27	TGTGCCAGCAGTCCGCAGGGGACCAATCAGCCCCAGCATTTT	CASSPQGTNQPQHF
-	-	TRBJ2-1	TRBV11-2	TGTGCCAGCAGCTTAGTTTCCAGGACACATGAGCAGTTCTTC	CASSLVSRTHEQFF
TRBD1	-	TRBJ2-6	TRBV28	TGTGCCAGCAGCCCCGGACAGGGAAGGACCCGTGGGGCCAACGTCCTGACTTTC	CASSPGQGRTRGANVLTF
-	-	TRBJ2-2	TRBV3-1/TRBV3-2	TGTGCCAGCAGCCAAGTCCACCGGAGTCCGAACACCGGGGAGCTGTTTTTT	CASSQVHRSPNTGELFF
-	-	TRBJ2-2	TRBV3-1/TRBV3-2	TGTGCCAGCGCCGCTGGGACTTTGAACACCGGGGAGCTGTTTTTT	CASAAGTLNTGELFF
TRBD2	-	TRBJ2-5	TRBV7-9	TGTGCCAGCAGCCCCGATAGCGGGGGGGCTCGAAGAGAGACCCAGTACTTC	CASSPDSGGARRETQYF
TRBD1	-	TRBJ2-1	TRBV2	TGTGCCAGCAGTGTTGGGACAGGGGTAGGAAAGCAGTTCTTC	CASSVGTGVGKQFF
-	once	TRBJ1-2	TRBV5-1	TGCGCCAGCAGCTTGGGGGGCAGCAACTATGGCTACACCTTC	CASSLGGSNYGYTF
-	many	TRBJ2-1	TRBV16	TGTGCCAGCAGCCGGGGTCGCAGGGAACCCAGCAGCGATGAGCAGTTCTTC	CASSRGRREPSSDEQFF
TRBD2	-	TRBJ2-2	TRBV6-5	TGTGCCAGCAGGATAGCGGGGGCCAACACCGGGGAGCTGTTTTTT	CASRIAGANTGELFF
-	-	TRBJ2-7	TRBV7-2	TGTGCCAGCAGCCCTAACCACGTTTCCTACGAGCAGTACTTC	CASSPNHVSYEQYF
-	-	TRBJ1-1	TRBV18	TGTGCCAGCTCTCCGGGGTGGAGGAACACTGAAGCTTTCTTT	CASSPGWRNTEAFF
TRBD1	-	TRBJ1-2	TRBV27	TGTGCCAGCAGTTTATCGACAGGGGATGATGGCTACACCTTC	CASSLSTGDDGYTF
TRBD2	once	TRBJ2-5	TRBV28	TGTGCCAGCTCCACCCGGCGGGGGGGTTCCCGAGAGACCCAGTACTTC	CASSTRRGGSRETQYF
TRBD2	-	TRBJ2-5	TRBV15	TGTGCCACCAGCAGAGATCTAAAGACTAGCGGGAGGATTGACGGCCAAGAGACCCAGTACTTC	CATSRDLKTSGRIDGQETQYF
-	-	TRBJ1-3	TRBV7-2	TGTGCCAGCAGCTTAGCGGGGGGTATGAGCTCTGGAAACACCATATATTTT	CASSLAGGMSSGNTIYF
-	-	TRBJ1-1	TRBV6-6	TGTGCCAGCAGTTACTCTTCTTCGGGCGGGAGCACTGAAGCTTTCTTT	CASSYSSSGGSTEAFF
TRBD1	-	TRBJ1-1	TRBV19	TGTGCCAGTAGTATAGGAGGACAGGGGGCAAATGTGAACACTGAAGCTTTCTTT	CASSIGGQGANVNTEAFF
TRBD2	-	TRBJ2-6	TRBV19	TGTGCCAGTACCTTGGCACTAGCGGGAGGGCGAAGAACTGGGGCCAACGTCCTGACTTTC	CASTLALAGGRRTGANVLTF
-	-	TRBJ2-5	TRBV28	TGTGCCAGCAGTTTACGACAAAACAGGGTTGGGGAGACCCAGTACTTC	CASSLRQNRVGETQYF
-	-	TRBJ2-2	TRBV4-3	TGCGCCAGCAGCCGGGCAGGGGCCGGTCCGAACACCGGGGAGCTGTTTTTT	CASSRAGAGPNTGELFF
TRBD1	-	TRBJ1-4	TRBV28	TGTGCCAGCAGCACCCGGACAGGGGGCTTTGAAAAACTGTTTTTT	CASSTRTGGFEKLFF
-	-	TRBJ1-6	TRBV9	TGTGCCAGCAGCGTAGGTGAGGCGAGGAGGGATTCACCCCTCCACTTT	CASSVGEARRDSPLHF
TRBD1	-	TRBJ2-3	TRBV7-8	TGTGCCAGCAGCTTAGGGGACAGGGGGCCATATACGCAGTATTTT	CASSLGDRGPYTQYF
TRBD1	-	TRBJ2-2	TRBV7-2	TGTGCCAGCAGCCCCGACAGGGGGCGCTTCATCGGGGAGCTGTTTTTT	CASSPDRGRFIGELFF
-	-	TRBJ1-4	TRBV28	TGTGCCAGCAGTTCTTTTGAAAAACTGTTTTTT	CASSSFEKLFF
TRBD2	-	TRBJ2-7	TRBV6-6	TGTGCCAGCAGTACTAGCGGGGTCGGCGAGCAGTACTTC	CASSTSGVGEQYF
TRBD1	-	TRBJ1-1	TRBV9	TGTGCCAGCAGCGCCGGACAGGGCGGGGTAAGCACTGAAGCTTTCTTT	CASSAGQGGVSTEAFF
TRBD1	-	TRBJ1-4	TRBV11-2	TGTGCCAGCAGCAACAGGGGGCTGAATGAAAAACTGTTTTTT	CASSNRGLNEKLFF
-	-	TRBJ2-7	TRBV10-3	TGTGCCATCACAACAGGGAGAGGGAACGAGCAGTACTTC	CAITTGRGNEQYF
TRBD2	-	TRBJ2-1	TRBV6-5	TGTGCCAGCAGTTACTTGGGGACTAACAATGAGCAGTTCTTC	CASSYLGTNNEQFF
TRBD2	-	TRBJ2-3	TRBV7-2	TGTGCCAGCAGCCCAGGACTAGCGGGGGTGAACACAGATACGCAGTATTTT	CASSPGLAGVNTDTQYF
-	-	TRBJ1-1	TRBV30	TGTGCCTGGAGTGTACGGGGGAACACTGAAGCTTTCTTT	CAWSVRGNTEAFF
-	-	TRBJ1-1	TRBV3-1/TRBV3-2	TGTGCCAGCAGCTTGGGATACAGGATCACTGAAGCTTTCTTT	CASSLGYRITEAFF
TRBD2	-	TRBJ2-5	TRBV29-1	TGCAGCGCGGCTCTTCTAGCGGGAGAGACCCAGTACTTC	CSAALLAGETQYF
TRBD2	-	TRBJ2-5	TRBV7-6	TGTGCCAGCAGCTTAAGCCGACTAGCGGGGGGCGGGGAGACCCAGTACTTC	CASSLSRLAGGGETQYF
TRBD2	-	TRBJ2-3	TRBV7-9	TGTGCCAGCAGCAGTACTAGCGGGGGGGCTTGGAATACGCAGTATTTT	CASSSTSGGAWNTQYF
-	-	TRBJ2-3	TRBV6-5	TGTGCCAGCAGTTACACGGACATCACAGATACGCAGTATTTT	CASSYTDITDTQYF
-	-	TRBJ2-2	TRBV7-2	TGTGCCAGCAGCTTAGACGGGAACACCGGGGAGCTGTTTTTT	CASSLDGNTGELFF
TRBD2	many	TRBJ2-7	TRBV28	TGTGCCAGCAGTTTTTCGGGGCTAGCGGGTAATGAGCAGTACTTC	CASSFSGLAGNEQYF
TRBD2	-	TRBJ2-5	TRBV20-1	TGCAGTGCTAGTGCGGCGGGAGGCCAAGAGACCCAGTACTTC	CSASAAGGQETQYF
-	-	TRBJ2-5	TRBV19	TGTGCCAGCAACCGGGGGATACAAGAGACCCAGTACTTC	CASNRGIQETQYF
TRBD2	-	TRBJ2-7	TRBV10-2	TGCGCCAGCAGTTTGGGAGGGCCCTCCTACGAGCAGTACTTC	CASSLGGPSYEQYF
-	-	TRBJ2-1	TRBV5-1	TGCGCCAGCAGCTTGGTGGGGGGCTACAATGAGCAGTTCTTC	CASSLVGGYNEQFF
-	-	TRBJ2-4	TRBV6-5	TGTGCCAGCAGTTTTCAGGGTCCTGGGGACATTCAGTACTTC	CASSFQGPGDIQYF
-	-	TRBJ2-1	TRBV20-1	TGCAGTGCTAGACTAGCTTTTGAACAGTTCTTC	CSARLAFEQFF
-	-	TRBJ1-2	TRBV5-1	TGCGCCAGCAGCTCCACAGGGAACTATGGCTACACCTTC	CASSSTGNYGYTF